These T cell receptor beta chains were read from a single sample in a study of blood T cells in healthy people across ages. TCRdb reprocessed the 5' RACE reads with MiXCR, giving one entry per CDR3 protein. The profile shows over 500,000 distinct CDR3 sequences, approximately 52% of them singletons. Sequenced material: blood. The receptors originated from a woman of 80 years or more in good health. CDR3s include the opening cysteine and the closing phenylalanine or tryptophan. The D gene is left open where the match is weak. For some rows the clone size is stated as once, few or many, or as a class when expanded; others skip it.

once	TRBV20-1	NA	TRBJ2-4	15	CSAVHPGVSKNIQYF	TGCAGTGCTGTTCACCCAGGGGTATCCAAAAACATTCAGTACTTC
NA	TRBV6-5	NA	TRBJ2-7	15	CTSSYSDLGGYEQYF	TGTACCAGCAGTTACTCGGATCTAGGGGGCTACGAGCAGTACTTC
many	TRBV4-2	TRBD2	TRBJ2-7	15	CASSPRTSASYEQYF	TGTGCCAGCAGCCCCCGGACTAGCGCGTCCTACGAGCAGTACTTC
NA	TRBV9	TRBD2	TRBJ2-5	14	CASSVAAGQETQYF	TGTGCCAGCAGCGTTGCAGCGGGGCAAGAGACCCAGTACTTC
NA	TRBV27	NA	TRBJ1-2	11	CATIYGGGYTF	TGTGCCACCATATATGGGGGGGGCTACACCTTC
many	TRBV27	NA	TRBJ2-6	15	CASSLVYSGANVLTF	TGTGCCAGCAGTTTAGTATACTCTGGGGCCAACGTCCTGACTTTC
few	TRBV12-3/TRBV12-4	NA	TRBJ1-5	16	CASSLQGIVGNQPQHF	TGTGCCAGCAGTTTACAGGGTATAGTAGGGAATCAGCCCCAGCATTTT
many	TRBV9	NA	TRBJ2-3	14	CASSVGRSTDTQYF	TGTGCCAGCAGCGTAGGAAGGAGCACAGATACGCAGTATTTT
NA	TRBV7-2	NA	TRBJ2-4	14	CASSLDPAKNIQYF	TGTGCCAGCAGCTTAGATCCAGCCAAAAACATTCAGTACTTC
NA	TRBV20-1	NA	TRBJ2-7	15	CSARDLRADGYEQYF	TGCAGTGCTAGAGATCTCAGGGCGGACGGCTACGAGCAGTACTTC
many	TRBV28	NA	TRBJ2-7	12	CASSRGDYEQYF	TGTGCCAGCAGTCGAGGTGATTACGAGCAGTACTTC
once	TRBV5-1	NA	TRBJ2-1	17	CASSLAPTGISYNEQFF	TGCGCCAGCAGCTTGGCCCCGACAGGAATCTCCTACAATGAGCAGTTCTTC
once	TRBV29-1	NA	TRBJ1-3	12	CSVGGYGNTIYF	TGCAGCGTCGGGGGGTATGGAAACACCATATATTTT
few	TRBV29-1	TRBD1	TRBJ2-5	12	CSVGDRGFSQYF	TGCAGCGTGGGGGACAGGGGGTTTTCCCAGTACTTC
NA	TRBV3-1	TRBD2	TRBJ2-3	15	CASSQVGLAGDTQYF	TGTGCCAGCAGCCAAGTGGGGCTAGCGGGAGATACGCAGTATTTT
few	TRBV28	NA	TRBJ1-2	15	CASRPGGVLGYGYTF	TGTGCCAGCCGGCCGGGGGGGGTATTGGGCTATGGCTACACCTTC
few	TRBV20-1	NA	TRBJ1-2	13	CSAKKGTNYGYTF	TGCAGTGCTAAAAAAGGCACTAACTATGGCTACACCTTC
NA	TRBV29-1	TRBD2	TRBJ2-1	13	CSGSGSGGNEQFF	TGCAGCGGTAGCGGGAGTGGAGGCAATGAGCAGTTCTTC
NA	TRBV28	NA	TRBJ2-5	14	CASSPLTGRETQYF	TGTGCCAGCAGTCCCCTGACTGGTCGGGAGACCCAGTACTTC
few	TRBV5-1	TRBD2	TRBJ2-3	16	CASSSVAGGLTDTQYF	TGCGCCAGCAGCTCAGTAGCGGGGGGGCTGACAGATACGCAGTATTTT
few	TRBV29-1	NA	TRBJ2-2	13	CSVGDGYTGELFF	TGCAGCGTTGGGGATGGGTACACCGGGGAGCTGTTTTTT
many	TRBV3-1	NA	TRBJ2-4	11	CASSQRDIQYF	TGTGCCAGCAGCCAGCGGGACATTCAGTACTTC